This T cell receptor beta chain was documented in a study of breast tumors, draining lymph nodes, adjacent tissues. Points from the study as a whole: Most tumor T cells seemingly derive from lymph node, then expand in tumor. Tumor repertoires ranked between lymph nodes and nontumor tissue in diversity, with V and J gene preferences.

The CDR3 extends over 13 amino acids. Deletions cut 6 bases from V and 7 bases from J, with 13 bases between. Germline CDR1 MRHNA, CDR2 SNTAGT. Comments on this clonotype: The antigen remains undetermined.

MiXCR was run by TCRdb on the multiplex PCR reads, yielding one entry per CDR3 protein. The profile covers approximately 23,000 distinct CDR3 sequences, with about 70% appearing a single time and around a quarter taken by the ten largest. This chain connects TRBV6-4 to TRBJ2-1, with D unclear. Sequenced material: tumor-adjacent breast tissue. The TCR sequence derives from a female donor with breast cancer. Some clones in this sample may be carry-over from other donors' samples. DNA of the CDR3: TGTGCCAGCAGCCTCACCGCGGAGAATGAGCAGTTCTTC. This sequence encodes CASSLTAENEQFF.